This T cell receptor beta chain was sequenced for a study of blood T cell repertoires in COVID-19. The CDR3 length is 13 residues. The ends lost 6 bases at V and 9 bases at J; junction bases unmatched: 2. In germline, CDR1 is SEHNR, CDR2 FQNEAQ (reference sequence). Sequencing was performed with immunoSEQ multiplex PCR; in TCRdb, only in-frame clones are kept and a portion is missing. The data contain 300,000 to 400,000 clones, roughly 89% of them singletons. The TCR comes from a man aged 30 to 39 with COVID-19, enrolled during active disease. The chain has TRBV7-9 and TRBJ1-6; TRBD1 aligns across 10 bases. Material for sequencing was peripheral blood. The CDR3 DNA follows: TGTGCCAGCAGTCGGACAGGGGGTTCACCCCTCCACTTT. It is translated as CASSRTGGSPLHF.